These 9 T cell receptor beta chains share one sample of origin, sequenced in a study of breast tumors, draining lymph nodes, adjacent tissues. TCRdb ran MiXCR on the multiplex PCR reads and lists one entry per CDR3 protein. Found here are about 63,000 distinct CDR3 sequences, 57% of them singletons; the top ten hold less than 20%. Material: breast tumor tissue. The receptor set was obtained from a female donor with breast cancer. Some clones in this sample may be carry-over from other donors' samples.

At least ten counts were recorded for this clonotype. CDR3 coding DNA: TGTGCCAGCACATCTACCGGGGGCTATGGCTACACCTTC. It is translated as CASTSTGGYGYTF. The chain joins TRBV7-8 to TRBJ1-2; perhaps TRBD1 as D (5 bases). This CDR3 is 13 amino acids long. CDR1 and CDR2 (germline): SGHVS, FQNEAQ. V lost 7 bases and J 4 bases, leaving 13 bases between the germline ends.

This clonotype was observed many times. The chain is built from TRBV20-1 and TRBJ2-7, with D maybe TRBD2 (5 bases). Germline values: CDR1 DFQATT, CDR2 SNEGSKA (reference sequence). V lost 4 bases and J lost 3, with 19 bases in between. The CDR3 runs 15 residues. CDR3 residues: CSANRHGGRNYEQYF. The DNA of the CDR3 is TGCAGTGCTAATCGACACGGCGGGCGGAACTACGAGCAGTACTTC.

A remark on this clonotype: At one end, the junction sequence differs from germline, possibly due to a read error. The CDR3: CASSSRRGEAYNERFF. DNA for the CDR3: TGTGCCAGCAGCTCCAGGAGGGGGGAGGCGTACAATGAGCGGTTCTTC. V is TRBV9 and J is TRBJ2-1, with D perhaps assigned TRBD1 or TRBD2 (6 bases each). The CDR3 extends over 16 amino acids. The V gene's germline CDR1 is SGDLS and CDR2 YYNGEE.

This rearrangement joins TRBV19 to TRBJ1-3; D is unclear. The CDR3 has 14 residues. V shed 7 bases and J shed 0 bases, with 10 bases lying between them. Looked up from germline, CDR1 is LNHDA and CDR2 is SQIVND (reference sequence). CDR3 region: CASTWVSSGNTIYF. CDR3 DNA: TGTGCCAGTACCTGGGTCAGCTCTGGAAACACCATATATTTT.

The rearrangement uses TRBV7-2 and TRBJ2-3; 10 nucleotides match TRBD1. V gave up 5 bases and J gave up 5 bases; unmatched junction bases: 4. The CDR3 runs 14 residues. CDR1 is SGHTA and CDR2 is FQGNSA in the germline V gene. The CDR3 DNA follows: TGTGCCAGCAGCCCGACAGGGGGCGGAGATACGCAGTATTTT. Amino acids: CASSPTGGGDTQYF. Together with reference TRBV7-2 and TRBJ2-3, the CDR3 gives the full variable domain: GAGVSQSPSNKVTEKGKDVELRCDPISGHTALYWYRQSLGQGLEFLIYFQGNSAPDKSGLPSDRFSAERTGGSVSTLTIQRTQQEDSAVYLCASSPTGGGDTQYFGPGTRLTVL.

This clonotype was detected many times. The rearrangement links TRBV5-6 to TRBJ1-5, with D possibly being TRBD1 (5 bases). The CDR3 runs to 16 residues. Germline loops: CDR1 SGHDT, CDR2 YYEEEE. Trimming took off 0 bases at V and 6 bases at J, with 16 bases between the two ends. The CDR3 nucleotides are TGTGCCAGCAGCTTGGGGCCTCAAGGGAGGGGTCAGCCCCAGCATTTT. Its translation: CASSLGPQGRGQPQHF. Full variable domain (missing parts from reference TRBV5-6 and TRBJ1-5): DAGVTQSPTHLIKTRGQQVTLRCSPKSGHDTVSWYQQALGQGPQFIFQYYEEEERQRGNFPDRFSGHQFPNYSSELNVNALLLGDSALYLCASSLGPQGRGQPQHFGDGTRLSIL.

The chain couples TRBV7-2 to TRBJ2-3; D gene unclear. CDR1 is SGHTA, CDR2 FQGNSA, per germline. With 8 bases removed from V and 0 bases from J, the gap between germline ends came to 9 bases. The CDR3 is 13 amino acids. CDR3 nucleotide sequence: TGTGCCAGCCGAGCCCCTAGCACAGATACGCAGTATTTT. Translated: CASRAPSTDTQYF.

The V and J genes are TRBV20-1 and TRBJ2-7; 11 nucleotides align to TRBD1. Germline values: CDR1 DFQATT, CDR2 SNEGSKA (reference sequence). This CDR3 region has 13 residues. The CDR3 spells CSVLGQGAREQYF. The CDR3 coding sequence is TGCAGCGTCCTTGGACAGGGGGCACGGGAGCAGTACTTC.

This clonotype was seen many times. This rearrangement joins TRBV15 to TRBJ2-7; D may be TRBD2 (5 bases). CDR1 is LNHNV, CDR2 YYDKDF, per germline (reference sequence). V lost 2 bases and J lost 7, with 9 bases in between. The CDR3 extends over 12 amino acids. The CDR3 reads CATSRPQREQYF. DNA of the CDR3: TGTGCCACCAGCAGACCCCAGCGGGAGCAGTACTTC.